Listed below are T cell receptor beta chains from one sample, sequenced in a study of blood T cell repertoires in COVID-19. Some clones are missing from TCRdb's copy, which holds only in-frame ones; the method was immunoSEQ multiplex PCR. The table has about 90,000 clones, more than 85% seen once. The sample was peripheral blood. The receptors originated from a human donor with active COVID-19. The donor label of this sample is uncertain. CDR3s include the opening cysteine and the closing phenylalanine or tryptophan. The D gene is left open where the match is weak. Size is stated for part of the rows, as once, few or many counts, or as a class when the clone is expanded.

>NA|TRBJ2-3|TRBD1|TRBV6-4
TGTGCCAGCAGTGAAGGGGGCTCTAGCACAGATACGCAGTATTTT
CASSEGGSSTDTQYF
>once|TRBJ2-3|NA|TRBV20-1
TGCAGTGCTTCTTTCACAGATACGCAGTATTTT
CSASFTDTQYF
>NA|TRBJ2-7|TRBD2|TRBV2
TGTGCCAGCAGTGAAGCGGGGGAGCGGGGGCTTTACGAGCAGTACTTC
CASSEAGERGLYEQYF
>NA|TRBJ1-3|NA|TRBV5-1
TGCGCCAGCAGCCTGGCAGGATTGGGTTTCTCTGGAAACACCATATATTTT
CASSLAGLGFSGNTIYF
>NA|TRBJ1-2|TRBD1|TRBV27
TGTGCCAGCACCTGGGCGGGGGGACAGGGCTCTTCCTATGGCTACACCTTC
CASTWAGGQGSSYGYTF
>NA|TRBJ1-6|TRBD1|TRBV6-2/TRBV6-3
TGTGCCAGCAGTCGTACACGGGGGACAGGGGACAGTTCGCCCTATAATTCACCCCTCCACTTT
CASSRTRGTGDSSPYNSPLHF
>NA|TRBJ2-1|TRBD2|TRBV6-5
TGTGCCAGCAGCCCGGGACTAGCGGGGGGAAATGAGCAGTTCTTC
CASSPGLAGGNEQFF
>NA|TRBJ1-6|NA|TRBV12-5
TGTGCTAGTGGTTTCGACCGGGAGGGCAAAGAGGGACCCCTCCACTTT
CASGFDREGKEGPLHF
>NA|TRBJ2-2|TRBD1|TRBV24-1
TGTGCCACCAGTGATACCACTGGGGACAGGGCGAACACCGGGGAGCTGTTTTTT
CATSDTTGDRANTGELFF
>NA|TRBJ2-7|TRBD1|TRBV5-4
TGTGCCAGCAGCGCCGCCGGGACAGCAAACTACGAGCAGTACTTC
CASSAAGTANYEQYF
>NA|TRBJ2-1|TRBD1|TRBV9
TGTGCCAGCAGCGCCCCGGGACAGGGGACTTACAATGAGCAGTTCTTC
CASSAPGQGTYNEQFF
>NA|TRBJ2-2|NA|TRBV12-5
TGTGCTAGTGGTTTGCTTGCAGGGCCCACCGGGGAGCTGTTTTTT
CASGLLAGPTGELFF
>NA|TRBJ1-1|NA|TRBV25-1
TGTGCCAGCAGTGAATATCTGGGGGGGAACACTGAAGCTTTCTTT
CASSEYLGGNTEAFF
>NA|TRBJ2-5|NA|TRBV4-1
TGCGCCAGCAGCCCCACAACAGGGAACGGAGAGACCCAGTACTTC
CASSPTTGNGETQYF
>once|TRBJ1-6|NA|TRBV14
TGTGCCAGCAGCCGAGGCACTTCACCCCTCCACTTT
CASSRGTSPLHF
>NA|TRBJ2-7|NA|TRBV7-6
TGTGCCAGCAGCGCCAATCGGGGGGCTCAGGAGCAGTACTTC
CASSANRGAQEQYF
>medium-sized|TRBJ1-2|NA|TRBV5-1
TGCGCCAGCAGCTTGGTCGGAGGGAATGGAGGCTACACCTTC
CASSLVGGNGGYTF
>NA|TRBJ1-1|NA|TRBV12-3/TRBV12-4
TGTGCCAGCAGTCCCGACACCCATACCGAAGCTTTCTTT
CASSPDTHTEAFF
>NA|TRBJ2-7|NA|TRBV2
TGTGCCAGCAACGAAGAGATTGGGGCTTACTACGAGCAGTACTTC
CASNEEIGAYYEQYF
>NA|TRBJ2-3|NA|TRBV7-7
TGTGCTAGCAGAAGCTTGTTCAGGAGGGGAGATACGCAGTATTTT
CASRSLFRRGDTQYF
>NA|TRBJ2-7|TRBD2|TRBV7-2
TGTGCCAGCAGCTTGGGCGGGGGTTACTTCTACGAGCAGTACTTC
CASSLGGGYFYEQYF
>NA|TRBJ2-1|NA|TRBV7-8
TGTGCCAGCAGCTTAGGTCGGCAGGGCTACAATGAGCAGTTCTTC
CASSLGRQGYNEQFF
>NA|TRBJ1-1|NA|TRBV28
TGTGCCAGCGGGCAGGGGATTTACACTGAAGCTTTCTTT
CASGQGIYTEAFF
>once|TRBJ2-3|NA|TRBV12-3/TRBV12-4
TGTGCCAGCACCCCCGGTCGGCGGGATACGCAGTATTTT
CASTPGRRDTQYF